The rows below give T cell receptor beta chains drawn from one sample of a study of a mutant IDH1 vaccine in newly diagnosed glioma. Sequenced by immunoSEQ multiplex PCR; TCRdb stores in-frame clones only, minus some. The table lists fewer than 100,000 clones, roughly 89% of them singletons. Sequenced here: PBMCs, sampled from a glioma patient treated with radiotherapy, temozolomide or both. Receptors originate from a woman aged 45-60 years with glioma. The CDR3 runs from the conserved cysteine through the conserved F or W. The order of the fields is V gene, J gene, clone size, D gene, CDR3 protein, CDR3 DNA. A D gene is named only where the DNA matches it firmly. Clone sizes are given selectively: once, few, many, or a class where the clone is expanded.

>TRBV11-1|TRBJ1-2|.|TRBD1
CASNPTRGANYGYTF
TGTGCCAGCAACCCGACCAGGGGGGCTAACTATGGCTACACCTTC
>TRBV5-1|TRBJ2-7|.|TRBD1
CASSVGTGSYEQYF
TGCGCCAGCAGCGTCGGGACAGGTTCCTACGAGCAGTACTTC
>TRBV11-2|TRBJ2-7|.|.
CASILGGGSKYF
TGTGCCAGCATCCTAGGGGGCGGGAGCAAGTACTTC
>TRBV19|TRBJ2-3|once|TRBD1
CASRRQGVRDTQYF
TGTGCCAGTAGGAGACAGGGTGTGAGAGATACGCAGTATTTT
>TRBV9|TRBJ1-5|.|.
CASSVNHFWSNQPQHF
TGTGCCAGCAGCGTAAATCACTTTTGGAGCAATCAGCCCCAGCATTTT
>TRBV6-5|TRBJ1-2|.|TRBD1
CASRRGTGVYGYTF
TGTGCCAGCAGGAGGGGGACAGGGGTCTATGGCTACACCTTC
>TRBV5-1|TRBJ2-3|.|.
CASSLEGGLIPDTQYF
TGCGCCAGCAGCTTAGAGGGGGGACTAATTCCAGATACGCAGTATTTT
>TRBV6-1|TRBJ2-2|.|.
CASRGTGELFF
TGTGCCAGCAGGGGCACCGGGGAGCTGTTTTTT
>TRBV29-1|TRBJ2-5|.|.
CTSSDGPYQETQYF
TGCACCTCTTCGGACGGGCCGTACCAAGAGACCCAGTACTTC
>TRBV30|TRBJ2-1|.|.
CAWSPPNEPNEQFF
TGTGCCTGGAGTCCCCCCAATGAGCCCAATGAGCAGTTCTTC
>TRBV19|TRBJ2-1|once|.
CASSPRGVGERNNEQFF
TGTGCCAGTAGTCCCAGGGGGGTAGGGGAAAGGAACAATGAGCAGTTCTTC
>TRBV19|TRBJ1-1|.|TRBD1
CASRRTGGYTEAFF
TGTGCCAGTAGAAGGACAGGGGGCTACACTGAAGCTTTCTTT
>TRBV5-6|TRBJ2-7|.|.
CASSLSAGSYEQYF
TGTGCCAGCAGCTTATCAGCCGGGTCCTACGAGCAGTACTTC
>TRBV10-2|TRBJ2-1|.|TRBD1
CASSVRGRVNEQFF
TGCGCCAGCAGTGTGAGGGGGCGGGTCAATGAGCAGTTCTTC
>TRBV9|TRBJ2-7|.|.
CASSVAVGDGLYEQYF
TGTGCCAGCAGCGTAGCCGTGGGGGACGGTCTTTACGAGCAGTACTTC
>TRBV11-2|TRBJ2-7|.|.
CASSLDRGINEQYF
TGTGCCAGCAGCTTAGATCGGGGGATCAACGAGCAGTACTTC
>TRBV19|TRBJ2-3|.|.
CASSVRPSTDTQYF
TGTGCCAGTAGTGTTAGACCGAGCACAGATACGCAGTATTTT
>TRBV5-5|TRBJ2-5|once|.
CASSSGFPEQYF
TGTGCCAGCAGCTCAGGATTCCCAGAGCAGTACTTC
>TRBV27|TRBJ1-5|.|.
CASSLVWGWEPQHF
TGTGCCAGCAGTTTAGTCTGGGGGTGGGAGCCCCAGCATTTT
>TRBV19|TRBJ2-7|once|.
CASSIRQDGYEQYF
TGTGCCAGTAGTATTAGGCAGGATGGCTACGAGCAGTACTTC
>TRBV7-8|TRBJ1-2|.|.
CASSETRSGYTF
TGTGCCAGCAGCGAGACACGCTCTGGCTACACCTTC
>TRBV11-2|TRBJ2-7|.|TRBD1
CASSLDIGNRGIYEQYF
TGTGCCAGCAGCTTAGATATCGGGAACAGGGGGATCTACGAGCAGTACTTC
>TRBV7-9|TRBJ2-3|.|.
CASSLGGLTPGTQYF
TGTGCCAGCAGCTTGGGGGGGCTGACCCCGGGTACGCAGTATTTT
>TRBV29-1|TRBJ2-3|.|TRBD1
CSVPTPTGSTDTQYF
TGCAGCGTCCCTACCCCGACAGGGAGCACAGATACGCAGTATTTT
>TRBV30|TRBJ2-3|.|TRBD2
CAWRGLAATDTQYF
TGTGCCTGGAGGGGTCTAGCGGCCACAGATACGCAGTATTTT
>TRBV2|TRBJ1-1|few|TRBD1
CASHKGANTEAFF
TGTGCCAGCCACAAGGGGGCGAACACTGAAGCTTTCTTT
>TRBV27|TRBJ2-2|.|TRBD1
CASGGTGLITGELFF
TGTGCCAGCGGTGGGACAGGGCTAATTACCGGGGAGCTGTTTTTT
>TRBV7-9|TRBJ2-7|.|.
CASSSPLGVGEQYF
TGTGCCAGCAGCTCCCCCCTAGGGGTGGGCGAGCAGTACTTC